Below are 20 T cell receptor beta chains sequenced from a single sample in a study of cytomegalovirus exposure and HLA in healthy donors. A multiplex PCR was run with 60 Vbeta primers and 13 Jbeta primers. Assay used: immunoSEQ multiplex PCR; TCRdb lists only in-frame clones, some missing. The sample features just over 50,000 clones, with 10% to 15% in its top ten. What was sequenced was PBMCs. The receptor set was obtained from a woman aged 55 to 70 in good health and CMV-seropositive.

The chain is built from TRBV5-1 and TRBJ1-1, with D unclear. Germline loops: CDR1 SGHRS, CDR2 YFSETQ. V dropped 2 bases and J dropped 2 bases, with 13 bases sitting between them. This CDR3 comprises 15 residues. The CDR3 protein is CASSLTWTGNTEAFF. CDR3 sequence (DNA): TGCGCCAGCAGCTTAACATGGACGGGAAACACTGAAGCTTTCTTT. Drawing the rest from reference TRBV5-1 and TRBJ1-1, the complete variable domain is KAGVTQTPRYLIKTRGQQVTLSCSPISGHRSVSWYQQTPGQGLQFLFEYFSETQRNKGNFPGRFSGRQFSNSRSEMNVSTLELGDSALYLCASSLTWTGNTEAFFGQGTRLTVV.

CDR3 coding DNA: TGTGCCAGCAGATCGGGACAGGCTAACACTGAAGCTTTCTTT. Its translation: CASRSGQANTEAFF. The chain uses TRBV6-5 and TRBJ1-1, with 8 bases that match TRBD1. Germline V lookup: CDR1 MNHEY, CDR2 SVGAGI. This CDR3 contains 14 residues. V shed 6 bases, J shed 2 bases, and the junction held 5 bases outside the gene matches.

V is TRBV5-1 and J is TRBJ2-5; maybe TRBD2 (6 bases). V gave up 0 bases and J gave up 5 bases, with 14 bases separating them. The germline V gene encodes CDR1 SGHRS and CDR2 YFSETQ. The CDR3 extends over 15 amino acids. The CDR3 region is CASSLALRGWETQYF. The DNA for the CDR3 is TGCGCCAGCAGCTTGGCCTTGCGGGGCTGGGAGACCCAGTACTTC.

V is TRBV19 and J is TRBJ1-5, with D unresolved. The germline CDR1 and CDR2 sequences are LNHDA and SQIVND (reference sequence). This CDR3 contains 15 residues. V was shortened by 3 bases and J by 2 bases, with 11 bases between the two germline ends. CDR3 residues: CASSIETGGNQPQHF. CDR3 DNA: TGTGCCAGTAGTATCGAAACGGGAGGCAATCAGCCCCAGCATTTT.

The rearrangement links TRBV7-2 to TRBJ1-3; 11 bases line up with TRBD1. V was clipped by 5 bases and J by 8 bases; unmatched bases: 5. CDR3 size: 14 residues. Germline V gene lookup returns CDR1 SGHTA and CDR2 FQGNSA. The CDR3 protein is CASSPGQGVDTIYF. The CDR3 DNA sequence: TGTGCCAGCAGCCCGGGACAGGGGGTAGACACCATATATTTT.

The genes are TRBV5-1 and TRBJ1-2; possible D gene TRBD1, 6 bases. The CDR3 contains 15 residues. Germline V gene lookup returns CDR1 SGHRS and CDR2 YFSETQ. The ends were cut back, 4 bases at V and 2 bases at J, with 15 bases in the middle. CDR3 in amino acids: CASSPLAGTNYGYTF. The CDR3 DNA sequence: TGCGCCAGCAGCCCCCTGGCCGGGACAAACTATGGCTACACCTTC. The variable domain in full, with the rest retrieved from reference TRBV5-1 and TRBJ1-2, is KAGVTQTPRYLIKTRGQQVTLSCSPISGHRSVSWYQQTPGQGLQFLFEYFSETQRNKGNFPGRFSGRQFSNSRSEMNVSTLELGDSALYLCASSPLAGTNYGYTFGSGTRLTVV.

V is TRBV10-3 and J is TRBJ1-2, with 7 bases lining up with TRBD1. V gave up 7 bases and J gave up 5 bases; unmatched junction bases: 7. CDR3 size: 13 residues. The germline V gene has CDR1 ENHRY and CDR2 SYGVKD. The CDR3 nucleotides read TGTGCCATCACAAAGGGGACAGCTTATGGCTACACCTTC. This codes for CAITKGTAYGYTF.

The chain carries TRBV7-9 and TRBJ2-2, with 8 bases fitting TRBD1. Germline V CDR1 and CDR2: SEHNR, FQNEAQ (reference sequence). The CDR3 is 14 residues long. J was trimmed by 7 bases and V by 1 base; bases with no gene match: 2. CDR3 DNA: TGTGCCAGCAGCTTAGGACAGGGGATCGGGGAGCTGTTTTTT. It specifies CASSLGQGIGELFF.

DNA for the CDR3: TGTGCCAGCTCAGGACTAGCGGGGGGATCCTCCTACGAGCAGTACTTC. This translates into CASSGLAGGSSYEQYF. The rearrangement links TRBV18 to TRBJ2-7; 14 nucleotides line up with TRBD2. This CDR3 has 16 amino acids. Germline CDR1 reads KGHSH; CDR2 reads LQKENI. After removal of 5 bases from V and 0 bases from J, the junction contained 3 bases not matched to a gene.

In nucleotides, the CDR3 is TGTGCCAGCAGTCGGCCGGGACACTTGAACACTGAAGCTTTCTTT. Residues: CASSRPGHLNTEAFF. The chain employs TRBV28 and TRBJ1-1, with a tentative D call TRBD1 (6 bases). The CDR3 is 15 residues long. Trimming took 5 bases from V and 0 from J, leaving 13 bases between them. Germline V gives CDR1 MDHEN, CDR2 SYDVKM.

This chain uses TRBV4-2 with TRBJ2-2; 8 bases align to TRBD2. Germline assignment: CDR1 LGHNA and CDR2 YNFKEQ. The V segment lost 4 bases and the J segment 2 bases; nucleotides outside the gene matches: 6. The CDR3 length is 16 residues. The chain's CDR3 is CASSPRAGANTGELFF. In nucleotides, the CDR3 is TGTGCCAGCAGCCCCAGAGCGGGGGCCAACACCGGGGAGCTGTTTTTT.

CDR3 bases: TGTGCCAGCAGCCAGGGGACAGGGAACACCGGGGAGCTGTTTTTT. Amino acid sequence: CASSQGTGNTGELFF. The chain links TRBV7-9 to TRBJ2-2; 8 bases map to TRBD1. CDR1 is SEHNR and CDR2 is FQNEAQ in the germline V gene (reference sequence). V was clipped by 5 bases and J by 1 base; unmatched bases: 3. This CDR3 region has 15 residues.

V and J are TRBV7-9 and TRBJ1-5; no firm D call. The germline V gene encodes CDR1 SEHNR and CDR2 FQNEAQ (reference sequence). V dropped 5 bases and J dropped 4 bases, with 12 bases sitting between them. This CDR3 has 14 amino acids. In DNA form, the CDR3 reads TGTGCCAGCAGCGCGGGGAGTGGGAATCAGCCCCAGCATTTT. This codes for CASSAGSGNQPQHF.

The V gene is TRBV5-6, the J gene TRBJ2-7; 9 bases are shared with TRBD1. J was trimmed by 0 bases and V by 0 bases; bases with no gene match: 4. This CDR3 comprises 16 residues. Germline CDR1 is SGHDT and CDR2 is YYEEEE. The CDR3 bases are TGTGCCAGCAGCTTGGGCACAGGGGGCCTCTCCTACGAGCAGTACTTC. Protein sequence: CASSLGTGGLSYEQYF.

The chain carries TRBV11-2 and TRBJ1-2, with D possibly being TRBD1 (6 bases). Trimming left V 0 bases short and J 4 bases short, with 15 bases between. The CDR3 totals 16 residues. CDR1 is SGHAT, CDR2 FQNNGV, per germline. The CDR3 DNA is TGTGCCAGCAGCTTAGATTACAGGGAAAGGGGCTATGGCTACACCTTC. Protein product: CASSLDYRERGYGYTF.

The chain employs TRBV29-1 and TRBJ1-2; D unclear. This CDR3 comprises 9 residues. The germline V and J ends were trimmed by 7 bases and 13 bases, with 13 bases remaining between them. The germline CDR1 and CDR2 sequences are SQVTM and ANQGSEA. CDR3 residues: CSDPMEGTF. The CDR3 DNA reads TGCAGCGACCCGATGGAGGGCACCTTC.

This sequence joins TRBV6-5 and TRBJ1-4; TRBD1 might be the D (5 bases). CDR1 is MNHEY, CDR2 SVGAGI, per germline. V was cut by 0 bases and J by 3 bases, with 11 bases left in between. This CDR3 is 16 amino acids long. As DNA, the CDR3 is TGTGCCAGCAGTTACTCGTGGGGGGGGGCTAATGAAAAACTGTTTTTT. It translates to CASSYSWGGANEKLFF.

The CDR3 sequence is CSVLGLAGGGLAKNIQYF. DNA for the CDR3: TGCAGCGTTTTGGGACTAGCGGGGGGCGGATTAGCCAAAAACATTCAGTACTTC. The gene calls are TRBV29-1 and TRBJ2-4, with 15 positions matching TRBD2. Germline V gene sequence: CDR1 SQVTM, CDR2 ANQGSEA. The CDR3 runs 18 residues. Trimming removed 5 bases from V and 0 bases from J; junction bases left unmatched: 8.

The gene calls are TRBV18 and TRBJ2-7; 7 nucleotides align to TRBD1. Germline V CDR1 and CDR2: KGHSH, LQKENI. With V trimmed by 4 bases and J by 0 bases, 6 bases remained unmatched. The CDR3 length is 15 residues. CDR3 sequence reads: CASSRTDRSSYEQYF. The DNA of the CDR3 is TGTGCCAGCTCACGTACGGACAGGAGCTCCTACGAGCAGTACTTC.

This sequence joins TRBV5-1 and TRBJ1-2; maybe TRBD1 (5 bases). This CDR3 comprises 13 residues. V lost 1 base and J lost 7, with 11 bases in between. Per the germline V gene, CDR1 is SGHRS and CDR2 is YFSETQ. This CDR3 reads CASSLNGGSGYTF. The DNA of the CDR3 is TGCGCCAGCAGCTTGAATGGGGGGTCTGGCTACACCTTC.